The 27 T cell receptor beta chains presented below share a single source sample, sequenced in a study of cytomegalovirus exposure and HLA in healthy donors (dated by TCRdb to 2017 to 2019). Library generation was performed with the immunoSEQ multiplex PCR assay. For the multiplex PCR, a mixture combining 60 forward primers for TCR Vbeta segments and 13 reverse primers for TCR Jbeta segments was used. TCRdb limited this immuneACCESS table to in-frame rearrangements with V and J called. A share of clones is missing; checked studies link under half to unresolved V genes, and the rest is unexplained. Here the sample has 200,000 to 250,000 clones; roughly 84% occur a single time. The ten largest clonotypes hold roughly 0.7% of the sample. Material: PBMCs. All receptors derive from a boy between 2 and 10 years old in good health and CMV-seronegative.

This clone was seen only a few times. This chain joins TRBV7-9 and TRBJ2-1; 10 bases fit TRBD1. There are 16 residues in the CDR3. V was clipped by 4 bases and J by 8 bases; unmatched bases: 11. Per the germline V gene, CDR1 is SEHNR and CDR2 is FQNEAQ (reference sequence). The CDR3 region has the DNA TGTGCCAGCAGCTCGCAGAGAGGACAGGGGGGCGATGAGCAGTTCTTC. Translating gives CASSSQRGQGGDEQFF.

The chain links TRBV6-5 to TRBJ2-5; perhaps TRBD1 as D (5 bases). Trimming stripped 6 bases from V and 7 bases from J, with 12 bases between. The CDR3 spans 12 residues. Germline CDR1 is MNHEY and CDR2 is SVGAGI. CDR3 region: CASRPPQGTQYF. The CDR3 region has the DNA TGTGCCAGCAGGCCTCCCCAGGGGACCCAGTACTTC.

J is TRBJ2-1 and V is TRBV5-4; D not resolved. This CDR3 spans 14 amino acids. Trimming left V 1 base short and J 9 bases short, with 14 bases between. Germline CDR1 reads SGHNT; CDR2 reads YYREEE (reference sequence). The CDR3 nucleotides read TGTGCCAGCAGCTTGAATCCAGCGTCCAGTGAGCAGTTCTTC. Its protein product is CASSLNPASSEQFF.

The genes are TRBV25-1 and TRBJ1-4; D gene uncertain. Trimming pared 6 bases from V and 6 bases from J, leaving 17 bases between. The CDR3 is made up of 15 amino acids. Germline CDR1 is MGHDK and CDR2 is SYGVNS. The CDR3 reads CASSASEVLYEKLFF. Here the CDR3 DNA reads TGTGCCAGCAGCGCCTCGGAGGTCCTATATGAAAAACTGTTTTTT. Complete variable domain (other parts from reference TRBV25-1 and TRBJ1-4): EADIYQTPRYLVIGTGKKITLECSQTMGHDKMYWYQQDPGMELHLIHYSYGVNSTEKGDLSSESTVSRIRTEHFPLTLESARPSHTSQYLCASSASEVLYEKLFFGSGTQLSVL.

The J gene is TRBJ2-3, the V gene TRBV29-1; D is perhaps TRBD2 (7 bases). Germline V gene data show CDR1 as SQVTM and CDR2 as ANQGSEA. V dropped 5 bases and J dropped 2 bases, with 14 bases sitting between them. The CDR3 has 14 amino acids. CDR3 protein: CSVTSGGATDTQYF. In DNA, the CDR3 is TGCAGCGTTACCTCGGGGGGCGCCACAGATACGCAGTATTTT.

CDR3 nucleotide sequence: TGTGCCACCAGCAGAGATCATCGGGGCTCCTACAATGAGCAGTTCTTC. Amino acids: CATSRDHRGSYNEQFF. V gene TRBV15 combines with J gene TRBJ2-1; D possibly corresponds to TRBD2 (5 bases). CDR3 length: 16 amino acids. V lost 0 bases, J lost 0 bases, and 9 bases lay in between. Germline V gene lookup returns CDR1 LNHNV and CDR2 YYDKDF (reference sequence).

The chain combines TRBV27 with TRBJ2-1; TRBD2 matches at 13 bases. The CDR3 covers 15 residues. V lost 7 bases, J lost 6 bases, and 6 bases stayed unmatched. Germline-derived CDR1 and CDR2 are MNHEY and SMNVEV (reference sequence). CDR3 nucleotides: TGTGCCAGCACATCCGGGACTAGCGGGGCCAATGAGCAGTTCTTC. It yields the protein CASTSGTSGANEQFF.

The chain is built from TRBV7-9 and TRBJ2-7; tentatively, D is TRBD2 (5 bases). Trimming cost V 6 bases and J 2 bases, with 14 bases left between them. The length of the CDR3 is 14 residues. Germline lookup yields CDR1 SEHNR and CDR2 FQNEAQ (reference sequence). In DNA form, the CDR3 reads TGTGCCAGCAGTTACCGGGATAAACCCTACGAGCAGTACTTC. The encoded protein is CASSYRDKPYEQYF.

The chain is built from TRBV30 and TRBJ2-5; TRBD2 agrees at 8 bases. The end of the DNA is better explained by TRBJ2-7, so the J call may be wrong. The CDR3 sequence is 13 residues long. Germline V gene sequence: CDR1 GTSNPN, CDR2 SVGIG (reference sequence). CDR3 coding DNA: TGTGCCTGGAGTGTACGCGGGAGGCTCGAGCAGTACTTC. Translated: CAWSVRGRLEQYF.

A remark on this clone: This sample includes further DNA sequences coding for the same CDR3. The chain combines TRBV9 with TRBJ1-2; the match to TRBD1 covers 7 bases. The V gene's germline CDR1 is SGDLS and CDR2 YYNGEE. The CDR3 runs to 14 residues. With V trimmed by 2 bases and J by 0 bases, 1 base remained unmatched. In nucleotides, the CDR3 is TGTGCCAGCAGCGTGGGGACAGCTAACTATGGCTACACCTTC. Encoded protein: CASSVGTANYGYTF.

This rearrangement joins TRBV7-6 to TRBJ2-1, with TRBD2 matching over 8 bases. This CDR3 comprises 18 residues. The V segment lost 1 base and the J segment 4 bases; nucleotides outside the gene matches: 12. From germline, CDR1 is SGHVS and CDR2 FNYEAQ. The CDR3 DNA is TGTGCCAGCAGCTTAGGGGTGGTGTTAGCGGGACCATACAATGAGCAGTTCTTC. Protein product: CASSLGVVLAGPYNEQFF.

The rearrangement uses TRBV29-1 and TRBJ2-7, with a weak D call TRBD2 (6 bases). The V gene's germline CDR1 is SQVTM and CDR2 ANQGSEA. The V gene lost 5 bases and the J gene lost 5 bases, with 19 bases spanning the gap. CDR3 length: 14 amino acids. The CDR3 here is CSVTFGRLSDEQYF. DNA for the CDR3: TGCAGCGTTACCTTCGGGAGACTCTCGGACGAGCAGTACTTC.

As DNA, the CDR3 is TGTGCCAGTGACAGGGGGATGAACACTGAAGCTTTCTTT. Amino acid sequence: CASDRGMNTEAFF. The rearrangement joins TRBV9 to TRBJ1-1; the match to TRBD1 covers 9 bases. V lost 8 bases, J lost 0 bases, and 2 bases stayed unmatched. The CDR3 spans 13 residues. CDR1 SGDLS and CDR2 YYNGEE come from the germline V gene.

The V and J genes are TRBV6-6 and TRBJ2-1; 7 bases match TRBD1. Germline lookup yields CDR1 MNHNY and CDR2 SVGAGI (reference sequence). The CDR3 has 14 residues. V was pared by 5 bases and J by 0 bases, with 1 base of the junction left unmatched. The CDR3 reads CASSAGGSYNEQFF. The CDR3, as DNA: TGTGCCAGCAGTGCAGGGGGCTCCTACAATGAGCAGTTCTTC.

V and J are TRBV30 and TRBJ1-5, with D perhaps matching TRBD1 (6 bases). Per germline, CDR1 GTSNPN and CDR2 SVGIG (reference sequence). The CDR3 is made up of 12 amino acids. Between the trimmed V and J ends, which lost 4 bases and 4 bases, there was a span of 8 bases. CDR3 coding DNA: TGTGCCTGGACCCAGGGGAATCAGCCCCAGCATTTT. This codes for CAWTQGNQPQHF. Together with reference TRBV30 and TRBJ1-5, the CDR3 gives the full variable domain: SQTIHQWPATLVQPVGSPLSLECTVEGTSNPNLYWYRQAAGRGLQLLFYSVGIGQISSEVPQNLSASRPQDRQFILSSKKLLLSDSGFYLCAWTQGNQPQHFGDGTRLSIL.

This chain uses TRBV19 with TRBJ1-1; 7 positions agree with TRBD1. Germline values: CDR1 LNHDA, CDR2 SQIVND (reference sequence). This CDR3 is built from 15 residues. The junction had 10 bases not matched to a gene; V was cut back by 6 bases and J by 3 bases. The CDR3 DNA is TGTGCCAGTAGGACACAAGGGGGCGGGGACACTGAAGCTTTCTTT. It encodes CASRTQGGGDTEAFF.

The CDR3 is CASSQGTGGLGEQFF. The CDR3 coding sequence is TGTGCCAGCAGCCAGGGGACGGGGGGCCTGGGTGAGCAGTTCTTC. The chain recombines TRBV9 with TRBJ2-1; tentative D call: TRBD2 (7 bases). In germline, CDR1 is SGDLS, CDR2 YYNGEE. V was cut by 4 bases and J by 9 bases, with 20 bases left in between. This CDR3 has 15 residues.

The V and J genes are TRBV2 and TRBJ1-1; D gene ambiguous. This CDR3 contains 11 residues. From germline, CDR1 is SNHLY and CDR2 FYNNEI. The germline V and J ends were trimmed by 6 bases and 3 bases, with 5 bases remaining between them. In DNA form, the CDR3 reads TGTGCCAGCAGCCGGGACACTGAAGCTTTCTTT. Translating it yields CASSRDTEAFF.

This chain uses TRBV5-6 with TRBJ1-2; 8 bases align to TRBD1. Germline CDR1 and CDR2: SGHDT and YYEEEE. This CDR3 contains 14 residues. Unmatched junction bases numbered 6, after V lost 4 bases and J lost 4 bases. The CDR3 bases are TGTGCCAGCAGCCCGCGGACAGGGCCCTATGGCTACACCTTC. It codes for CASSPRTGPYGYTF.

The V and J genes are TRBV4-2 and TRBJ2-7, with D hard to call. Germline CDR1 is LGHNA and CDR2 is YNFKEQ. V was trimmed by 1 base and J by 2 bases, leaving 3 bases between them. The CDR3 extends over 12 amino acids. The DNA of the CDR3 is TGTGCCAGCAGCCAAGGCGCCTACGAGCAGTACTTC. Residues: CASSQGAYEQYF.

This clone was counted a single time. The CDR3 DNA sequence: TGTGCCAGCAGCGGGGGGGGCTCGGGAGACGGCTACACCTTC. It translates to CASSGGGSGDGYTF. The rearrangement links TRBV9 to TRBJ1-2; TRBD1 is a possible D gene (6 bases). The length of the CDR3 is 14 residues. V was pared by 3 bases and J by 8 bases, with 17 bases between. CDR1 and CDR2 from the germline V gene are SGDLS and YYNGEE. The whole variable domain, filled in from reference TRBV9 and TRBJ1-2, reads DSGVTQTPKHLITATGQRVTLRCSPRSGDLSVYWYQQSLDQGLQFLIQYYNGEERAKGNILERFSAQQFPDLHSELNLSSLELGDSALYFCASSGGGSGDGYTFGSGTRLTVV.

The V call is TRBV6-6, the J call TRBJ2-5, with TRBD2 as a possible D gene (5 bases). CDR3 length equals 15 residues. Germline CDR1 is MNHNY and CDR2 is SVGAGI (reference sequence). With 8 bases removed from V and 2 bases from J, the gap between germline ends came to 18 bases. The DNA for the CDR3 is TGTGCCAGCCAAACCCAGGCCGGGGTACAAGAGACCCAGTACTTC. This gives the protein CASQTQAGVQETQYF.

The chain joins TRBV7-4 to TRBJ1-5; D call uncertain. The CDR3 has 12 amino acids. Germline V gives CDR1 SGHVT, CDR2 SQSDAQ. Trimming took off 6 bases at V and 5 bases at J, with 8 bases between the two ends. CDR3 residues: CASRRSDQPQHF. CDR3 nucleotide sequence: TGTGCCAGCAGACGTTCGGATCAGCCCCAGCATTTT. The full variable domain, completed using reference TRBV7-4 and TRBJ1-5, is GAGVSQSPRYKVAKRGRDVALRCDSISGHVTLYWYRQTLGQGSEVLTYSQSDAQRDKSGRPSGRFSAERPERSVSTLKIQRTEQGDSAVYLCASRRSDQPQHFGDGTRLSIL.

DNA for the CDR3: TGTGCCAGCAGCTCCTCCCGGTCACAAGAGACCCAGTACTTC. Its translation is CASSSSRSQETQYF. The J gene is TRBJ2-5, the V gene TRBV6-5; D ambiguous. The CDR3 covers 14 residues. Trimming took off 6 bases at V and 2 bases at J, with 13 bases between the two ends. CDR1 and CDR2 (germline): MNHEY, SVGAGI.

The chain has TRBV7-8 and TRBJ2-5; D gene uncertain. V lost 1 base to trimming and J lost 5 bases, with 5 bases between them. The CDR3 spans 12 residues. The germline CDR1 and CDR2 sequences are SGHVS and FQNEAQ. CDR3 nucleotides: TGTGCCAGCAGCTTAGTGAGGGAGACCCAGTACTTC. The encoded protein is CASSLVRETQYF.

V usage is TRBV9 and J usage is TRBJ2-3, with D possibly being TRBD1 (5 bases). Germline CDR1 is SGDLS and CDR2 is YYNGEE. V lost 0 bases and J 5 bases, leaving 13 bases between the germline ends. CDR3 size: 15 residues. CDR3 in amino acids: CASSVVGSRGDTQYF. Here the CDR3 DNA reads TGTGCCAGCAGCGTAGTGGGGTCAAGGGGAGATACGCAGTATTTT.

The chain combines TRBV29-1 with TRBJ1-2; 7 bases align to TRBD1. CDR3 length equals 12 residues. The trim removed 3 bases at V and 7 bases at J, leaving 5 bases unmatched. The V gene's germline CDR1 is SQVTM and CDR2 ANQGSEA. The CDR3 DNA reads TGCAGCGTTGAGAGACAGGGATCTGGCTACACCTTC. Amino acids: CSVERQGSGYTF.